One T cell receptor (beta chain) is described in this entry. CDR1 is SGHRS, CDR2 YFSETQ, per germline. The length of the CDR3 is 15 residues. Deletions cut 1 base from V and 1 base from J, with 11 bases between. Only in-frame clones appear in the TCRdb table, and some are missing; sequencing was by immunoSEQ multiplex PCR. The profile shows 200,000 to 300,000 clones, around four fifths of them singletons. This specimen belongs to a study of blood T cell repertoires in COVID-19. Study in general: COVID-19 samples, acute and convalescent, were from the United States, Italy and Spain. Sources were T cells, B-cell-depleted T cells, or PBMCs; the material itself was cDNA or gDNA.

Sequencing input: peripheral blood. This receptor was taken from a man aged 55-75 years with acute or convalescent COVID-19. This chain joins TRBV5-1 and TRBJ2-5; D remains unclear. CDR3 in amino acids: CASSLYAQFQETQYF. CDR3 coding DNA: TGCGCCAGCAGCTTGTATGCACAATTCCAAGAGACCCAGTACTTC.